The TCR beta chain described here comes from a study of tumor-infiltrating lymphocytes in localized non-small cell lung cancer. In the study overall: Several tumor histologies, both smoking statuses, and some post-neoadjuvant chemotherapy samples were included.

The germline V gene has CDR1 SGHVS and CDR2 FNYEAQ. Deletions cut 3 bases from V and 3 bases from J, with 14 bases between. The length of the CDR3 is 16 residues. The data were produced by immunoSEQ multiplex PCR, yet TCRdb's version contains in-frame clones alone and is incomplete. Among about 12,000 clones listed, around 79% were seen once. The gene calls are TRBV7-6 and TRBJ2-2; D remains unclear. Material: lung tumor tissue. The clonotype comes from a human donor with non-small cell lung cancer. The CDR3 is CASSLFRLQDTGELFF. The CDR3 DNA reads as TGTGCCAGCAGCTTGTTTCGACTCCAAGACACCGGGGAGCTGTTTTTT.